This T cell receptor beta chain emerged from a study of beta chain features in type 1 diabetes. Study-level findings and limits: Type 1 diabetes patients had fewer VDJ junction insertions and more deletions. Patients' naive, central memory and Treg TCRB repertoires seemed closer to one another than those of healthy donors. TCRB CDR3s from Type 1 diabetes patients were moderately but significantly shorter in all four CD4+ subsets.

In its sample, this clone was seen a few times. The antigen remains undetermined. The V end was cut by 4 bases, the J end by 1 base, with 13 bases between. The CDR3 covers 16 residues. Per germline, CDR1 LGHNA and CDR2 YSLEER. As every portion of the isolated RNA was reverse transcribed, the sequencing read expressed TCRB transcripts. Samples of naive, central memory and regulatory T cells yielded a mean of around 3.4 million reads. The method was immunoSEQ multiplex PCR; TCRdb's version includes in-frame clones alone and lacks a portion of them. The table records some 330,000 clones, roughly 13% of them present only once.

The TCR originated in a woman between 18 and 29 years old with type 1 diabetes. Input material: naive CD4+ T cells from blood. The genes are TRBV4-3 and TRBJ2-2; D possibly corresponds to TRBD2 (5 bases). The CDR3 loop is CASSRGDGGNTGELFF. The CDR3 DNA follows: TGCGCCAGCAGCCGGGGAGACGGTGGGAACACCGGGGAGCTGTTTTTT.